The 14 T cell receptor beta chains in this list originate from one sample, sequenced in a study of neoadjuvant anti-PD-1 for oral cavity cancer. Here immunoSEQ multiplex PCR was the method, and the copy in TCRdb shows in-frame clones only, minus some. This table holds around 30,000 clones, approximately 87% found once. This specimen was PBMCs, taken before nivolumab (anti-PD-1) treatment. The source is a person aged 35-79 years with oral cavity squamous cell carcinoma.

V gene TRBV6-4 combines with J gene TRBJ1-2; D perhaps matches TRBD1 (5 bases). The CDR3 length is 13 residues. The ends were cut back, 6 bases at V and 0 bases at J, with 8 bases in the middle. Per germline, CDR1 MRHNA and CDR2 SNTAGT. CDR3 in DNA: TGTGCCAGCAGCCAGGGCACTAACTATGGCTACACCTTC. This translates into CASSQGTNYGYTF.

This rearrangement joins TRBV9 to TRBJ1-5; the D is unclear. Germline V gives CDR1 SGDLS, CDR2 YYNGEE. The ends were cut back, 0 bases at V and 0 bases at J, with 4 bases in the middle. The CDR3 totals 14 residues. The CDR3 spells CASSVGDSNQPQHF. The DNA of the CDR3 is TGTGCCAGCAGCGTAGGGGATAGCAATCAGCCCCAGCATTTT.

The rearrangement links TRBV6-5 to TRBJ2-3, with D unclear. The CDR3 contains 14 residues. The V gene lost 2 bases and the J gene lost 3 bases, with 9 bases spanning the gap. Germline V lookup: CDR1 MNHEY, CDR2 SVGAGI. In DNA form, the CDR3 reads TGTGCCAGCAGTTACCGGTCTAGGACAGATACGCAGTATTTT. Its protein product is CASSYRSRTDTQYF.

This clone has a single count. The gene calls are TRBV29-1 and TRBJ2-3; D gene ambiguous. Germline loops: CDR1 SQVTM, CDR2 ANQGSEA. With 6 bases removed from V and 0 bases from J, the gap between germline ends came to 4 bases. There are 11 residues in the CDR3. This CDR3 reads CSVDSTDTQYF. CDR3 bases: TGCAGCGTAGACAGCACAGATACGCAGTATTTT.

V is TRBV5-1 and J is TRBJ2-7; TRBD2 aligns across 14 bases. The V gene end was trimmed by 4 bases and the J gene end by 5 bases; junction bases not matched to a gene: 5. The CDR3 contains 15 residues. CDR1 and CDR2 (germline): SGHRS, YFSETQ. The DNA for the CDR3 is TGCGCCAGCAGCCTGACTAGCGGGGGGGCCCACGAGCAGTACTTC. Translation gives CASSLTSGGAHEQYF. Full variable domain (outside the CDR3, taken from reference TRBV5-1 and TRBJ2-7): KAGVTQTPRYLIKTRGQQVTLSCSPISGHRSVSWYQQTPGQGLQFLFEYFSETQRNKGNFPGRFSGRQFSNSRSEMNVSTLELGDSALYLCASSLTSGGAHEQYFGPGTRLTVT.

This clone was seen more than once but under ten times. This rearrangement joins TRBV30 to TRBJ1-1; D unresolved. The CDR3 spans 14 residues. CDR1 is GTSNPN, CDR2 SVGIG, per germline (reference sequence). V gave up 5 bases and J gave up 0 bases, with 13 bases separating them. The CDR3 spells CAWSGVPMNTEAFF. As DNA, the CDR3 is TGTGCCTGGTCGGGAGTGCCGATGAACACTGAAGCTTTCTTT.

The CDR3, as DNA: TGTGCCAGCAGCAAGGACGTCACCGGGGAGCTGTTTTTT. This translates into CASSKDVTGELFF. The gene calls are TRBV5-4 and TRBJ2-2, with unresolved D. Germline V gene sequence: CDR1 SGHNT, CDR2 YYREEE (reference sequence). Trimming left V 4 bases short and J 4 bases short, with 8 bases between. The CDR3 length is 13 residues.

This chain links TRBV18 with TRBJ1-3; D remains unclear. From germline, CDR1 is KGHSH and CDR2 LQKENI. This CDR3 comprises 14 residues. V lost 3 bases and J lost 2, with 8 bases in between. In DNA form, the CDR3 reads TGTGCCAGCTCACCGGGTTACACTGGAAACACCATATATTTT. Protein sequence: CASSPGYTGNTIYF.

This clone was picked up a small number of times. The chain has TRBV7-2 and TRBJ2-7; 7 bases are a match to TRBD1. V was clipped by 1 base and J by 2 bases; unmatched bases: 8. The length of the CDR3 is 16 residues. Germline V lookup: CDR1 SGHTA, CDR2 FQGNSA. The CDR3 sequence: CASSLVTGPLTYEQYF. The DNA for the CDR3 is TGTGCCAGCAGCTTAGTGACAGGGCCCCTAACCTACGAGCAGTACTTC.

This clone was found once. The J gene is TRBJ2-5, the V gene TRBV13, with TRBD2 matching 9 bases. The CDR3 runs 16 residues. Germline lookup yields CDR1 PRHDT and CDR2 FYEKMQ (reference sequence). V lost 0 bases, J lost 14 bases, and 16 bases stayed unmatched. In DNA form, the CDR3 reads TGTGCCAGCAGCTTAGGCCTAACGGGGACTAGCAACCTTAAATACTTC. This encodes CASSLGLTGTSNLKYF.

V and J are TRBV5-6 and TRBJ2-3, with 7 nucleotides matching TRBD2. J was trimmed by 7 bases and V by 3 bases; bases with no gene match: 8. CDR1 is SGHDT and CDR2 is YYEEEE in the germline V gene. The CDR3 extends over 14 amino acids. The CDR3 sequence: CASSSGRGGNTQYF. CDR3 sequence (DNA): TGTGCCAGCAGCTCAGGGAGGGGAGGGAATACGCAGTATTTT.

This clone turned up a few times. The gene calls are TRBV11-2 and TRBJ2-3; D is perhaps TRBD1 (7 bases). From germline, CDR1 is SGHAT and CDR2 FQNNGV. V lost 2 bases and J lost 1, with 16 bases in between. The CDR3 contains 17 residues. CDR3 sequence: CASSLSDRGTGTDTQYF. The CDR3 region has the DNA TGTGCCAGCAGCTTAAGCGACCGGGGGACAGGCACAGATACGCAGTATTTT.

The rearrangement uses TRBV28 and TRBJ2-1, with 8 bases aligning to TRBD1. Germline CDR1 reads MDHEN; CDR2 reads SYDVKM. The V gene end was trimmed by 5 bases and the J gene end by 6 bases; junction bases not matched to a gene: 6. The CDR3 has 14 residues. For the CDR3, the DNA is TGTGCCAGCAGTCCAGGGGGCTTAGGCAATGAGCAGTTCTTC. It is translated as CASSPGGLGNEQFF. Using reference TRBV28 and TRBJ2-1 for the parts outside the CDR3, the full variable domain is DVKVTQSSRYLVKRTGEKVFLECVQDMDHENMFWYRQDPGLGLRLIYFSYDVKMKEKGDIPEGYSVSREKKERFSLILESASTNQTSMYLCASSPGGLGNEQFFGPGTRLTVL.

This chain uses TRBV5-4 with TRBJ1-1; D is uncertain. The CDR3 is 14 amino acids. V gave up 0 bases and J gave up 1 base, with 7 bases separating them. In germline, CDR1 is SGHNT, CDR2 YYREEE (reference sequence). The CDR3 DNA sequence: TGTGCCAGCAGCTTGGGGGCCGCGAACACTGAAGCTTTCTTT. Protein product: CASSLGAANTEAFF.